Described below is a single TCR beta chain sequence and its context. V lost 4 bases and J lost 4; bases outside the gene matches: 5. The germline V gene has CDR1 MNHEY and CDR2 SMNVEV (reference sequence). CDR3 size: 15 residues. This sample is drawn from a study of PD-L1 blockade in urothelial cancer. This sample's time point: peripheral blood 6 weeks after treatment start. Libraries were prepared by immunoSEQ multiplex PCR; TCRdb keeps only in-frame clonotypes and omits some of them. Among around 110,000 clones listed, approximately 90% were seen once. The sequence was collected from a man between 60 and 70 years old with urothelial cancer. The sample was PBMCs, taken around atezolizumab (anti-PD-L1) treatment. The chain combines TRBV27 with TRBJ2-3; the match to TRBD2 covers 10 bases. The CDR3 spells CASSSGLARADTQYF. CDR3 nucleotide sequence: TGTGCCAGCAGTTCGGGACTAGCGAGAGCAGATACGCAGTATTTT.